These T cell receptor beta chains were read from a single sample in a study of breast tumors, draining lymph nodes, adjacent tissues. A single record per CDR3 protein comes from TCRdb applying MiXCR to the multiplex PCR reads. The sample shows 150,000 to 200,000 distinct CDR3 sequences, 30% to 35% of them seen only once. The sequenced material came from axillary lymph node tissue. The source is a female donor with breast cancer. Some clones in this sample may be carry-over from other donors' samples. Both conserved end residues are part of each CDR3. Fields, in order: clone size, D gene, V gene, CDR3 length, J gene, CDR3 protein, CDR3 DNA. The D gene is left open where the match is weak. Clone size is stated in some rows and not others, as once, few, many or a class when expanded.

many	.	TRBV5-8	15	TRBJ1-2	CASSLPGTGDYGYTF	TGTGCCAGCAGCTTACCCGGGACGGGTGACTATGGCTACACCTTC
.	.	TRBV6-2/TRBV6-3	15	TRBJ1-5	CASSYSSGRNQPQHF	TGTGCCAGCAGTTACTCGAGCGGTCGCAATCAGCCCCAGCATTTT
many	.	TRBV7-8	16	TRBJ2-1	CASSLSEGRRIYEQFF	TGTGCCAGCAGCCTCTCTGAGGGCCGTCGTATCTATGAGCAGTTCTTC
many	TRBD1	TRBV12-3/TRBV12-4	20	TRBJ2-1	CASSLSGQGARGSSYNEQFF	TGTGCCAGCAGTTTGTCGGGACAGGGGGCAAGGGGGAGCTCCTACAATGAGCAGTTCTTC
few	.	TRBV4-1	20	TRBJ1-4	CASSQEPTGRAYATNEKLFF	TGCGCCAGCAGCCAAGAACCCACAGGGAGGGCGTATGCAACTAATGAAAAACTGTTTTTT
many	TRBD1	TRBV20-1	15	TRBJ1-2	CSARGQGDPFYGYTF	TGCAGTGCTCGCGGACAGGGTGACCCTTTCTATGGCTACACCTTC
many	.	TRBV14	15	TRBJ2-1	CASSPFDAIYNEQFF	TGTGCCAGCAGCCCCTTTGATGCCATCTACAATGAGCAGTTCTTC
many	.	TRBV4-1	17	TRBJ2-3	CASSQEVQAGLADTQYF	TGCGCCAGCAGCCAAGAGGTCCAGGCAGGGCTAGCAGATACGCAGTATTTT
many	TRBD1	TRBV7-8	14	TRBJ2-7	CASSPRTGGGEQYF	TGTGCCAGCAGCCCACGGACAGGGGGGGGCGAGCAGTACTTC
many	.	TRBV9	12	TRBJ2-7	CASSVGTPIGWF	TGTGCCAGCAGCGTAGGGACCCCGATCGGGTGGTTC
few	.	TRBV6-5	13	TRBJ2-5	CASSHSGKETQYF	TGTGCCAGCAGTCACTCGGGAAAAGAGACCCAGTACTTC
many	.	TRBV12-3/TRBV12-4	15	TRBJ2-1	CASSHPSSSYNEQFF	TGTGCCAGCAGTCACCCATCAAGCTCCTACAATGAGCAGTTCTTC
many	.	TRBV12-3/TRBV12-4	13	TRBJ2-1	CASSLEVYNEQFF	TGTGCCAGCAGTTTAGAGGTTTACAATGAGCAGTTCTTC
.	.	TRBV3-1	14	TRBJ2-2	CASSPFGHTGELFF	TGTGCCAGCAGCCCCTTTGGGCACACCGGGGAGCTGTTTTTT
many	.	TRBV27	13	TRBJ2-7	CASSLRANYEQYF	TGTGCCAGCAGTTTGAGGGCCAACTACGAGCAGTACTTC
.	.	TRBV28	14	TRBJ1-6	CASRLYRADSPLHF	TGTGCCAGCAGACTATACAGGGCAGATTCACCCCTCCACTTT
.	.	TRBV3-1	14	TRBJ2-7	CASSQDLWRGEQYF	TGTGCCAGCAGCCAAGATCTATGGAGGGGTGAGCAGTACTTC
many	.	TRBV6-5	14	TRBJ1-6	CASSYDRTSSPLHF	TGTGCCAGCAGTTACGACCGAACCAGTTCACCCCTCCACTTT
many	.	TRBV5-1	13	TRBJ2-5	CASSVRDMETQYF	TGCGCCAGCAGCGTCAGGGATATGGAGACCCAGTACTTC
.	.	TRBV20-1	13	TRBJ2-1	CSARDPLARQQFF	TGCAGTGCTAGAGATCCCCTGGCCCGTCAGCAGTTCTTC
few	.	TRBV5-8	15	TRBJ1-6	CASSSLDTVGPPLHF	TGTGCCAGCAGCTCACTGGACACGGTCGGTCCACCCCTCCACTTT
.	.	TRBV11-2	18	TRBJ2-4	CASSLGSPRELAKNIQYF	TGTGCCAGCAGCTTAGGTTCTCCCAGAGAACTAGCCAAAAACATTCAGTACTTC
.	.	TRBV12-3/TRBV12-4	23	TRBJ2-5	CASSFPHGFYLCAWSRTVETQYF	.
many	TRBD1	TRBV30	13	TRBJ2-3	CAWSVTGPDTQYF	TGTGCCTGGAGTGTGACAGGGCCAGATACGCAGTATTTT
many	.	TRBV7-9	13	TRBJ1-6	CASSSGNNSPLHF	TGTGCCAGCAGCTCCGGGAATAATTCACCCCTCCACTTT
few	.	TRBV28	10	TRBJ2-2	CASSGGELFF	TGTGCCAGCAGTGGGGGGGAGCTGTTTTTT
.	.	TRBV7-9	17	TRBJ1-6	CASSFGRGSTYNSPLHF	TGTGCCAGCAGCTTTGGCAGGGGAAGCACCTATAATTCACCCCTCCACTTT
.	.	TRBV6-2/TRBV6-3	15	TRBJ2-1	CASSYDRSSYNEQFF	TGTGCCAGCAGTTACGACAGGAGCTCCTACAATGAGCAGTTCTTC
many	TRBD1	TRBV11-3	18	TRBJ2-7	CASSSHRRGQGSSYEQYF	TGTGCCAGCAGCTCCCACCGGCGGGGACAGGGAAGCTCCTACGAGCAGTACTTC
many	TRBD2	TRBV20-1	17	TRBJ2-7	CSARVPGLAGESYEQYF	TGCAGTGCTAGAGTCCCGGGACTAGCGGGAGAATCCTACGAGCAGTACTTC
many	TRBD1	TRBV2	15	TRBJ2-7	CASSEGGQASYEQYF	TGTGCCAGCAGTGAAGGGGGACAGGCATCCTACGAGCAGTACTTC
.	.	TRBV20-1	14	TRBJ2-3	CSAGRGGSADTQYF	TGCAGTGCTGGACGAGGGGGAAGCGCAGATACGCAGTATTTT
many	TRBD1	TRBV7-2	15	TRBJ1-2	CASSGKGQGFYGYTF	TGTGCCAGCAGCGGCAAGGGACAGGGGTTTTATGGCTACACCTTC
many	TRBD1	TRBV13	13	TRBJ2-3	CATGGTGTDTQYF	TGTGCCACCGGGGGGACAGGGACAGATACGCAGTATTTT
.	TRBD2	TRBV19	21	TRBJ2-1	CASTSPRGLAGLEEAYNKQFF	TGTGCCAGTACCTCCCCGCGGGGACTAGCGGGATTGGAAGAGGCCTACAATAAGCAGTTCTTC
.	.	TRBV7-9	14	TRBJ2-3	CASSQGNRSDTQYF	TGTGCCAGCAGCCAAGGAAATAGGAGTGATACGCAGTATTTT
many	.	TRBV7-2	16	TRBJ1-2	CASSLTGHRARYGYTF	TGTGCCAGCAGCCTCACGGGACATCGGGCGCGGTATGGCTACACCTTC
.	.	TRBV20-1	13	TRBJ2-6	CSATPLGGRTEAF	TGCAGTGCTACCCCTTTGGGGGGTCGCACTGAAGCTTTC
.	.	TRBV9	15	TRBJ2-3	CACSFGSPRTTTQYF	TGTGCCTGCAGCTTCGGGAGTCCCCGCACAACTACGCAGTATTTT
.	.	TRBV11-1	13	TRBJ1-4	CASSLEANEKLFF	TGTGCCAGCAGCTTAGAGGCTAATGAAAAACTGTTTTTT
many	.	TRBV7-2	12	TRBJ2-3	CASRRATDTQYF	TGTGCCAGCCGTAGAGCAACAGATACGCAGTATTTT
few	.	TRBV6-6	17	TRBJ1-5	CASSHSIVPQDNQPQHF	TGTGCCAGCAGTCACTCGATCGTCCCTCAAGACAATCAGCCCCAGCATTTT
.	.	TRBV29-1	11	TRBJ1-2	CSLETGYGYTF	TGCAGCTTAGAAACAGGGTATGGCTACACCTTC
many	.	TRBV5-1	16	TRBJ2-7	CASSLGWAQRAYEQYF	TGCGCCAGCAGCTTGGGTTGGGCTCAGAGAGCCTACGAGCAGTACTTC
many	.	TRBV5-8	12	TRBJ2-5	CASSPRLPSQYF	TGTGCCAGCAGCCCCAGGCTACCCTCCCAGTACTTC
medium-sized	.	TRBV5-8	17	TRBJ2-1	CASSLGTATSSYNEQFF	TGTGCCAGCAGCTTGGGGACAGCAACTAGCTCCTACAATGAGCAGTTCTTC
.	.	TRBV5-6	14	TRBJ2-7	CASSLLGSSYEQYF	TGTGCCAGCAGCTTGCTGGGTTCCTCCTACGAGCAGTACTTC
many	.	TRBV11-2	14	TRBJ1-4	CASSHAQWNEKLFF	TGTGCCAGCAGCCACGCTCAGTGGAACGAAAAACTGTTTTTT
.	TRBD1	TRBV6-4	16	TRBJ2-7	CASSVRDGTENYEQYF	TGTGCCAGCAGTGTCCGGGACGGGACAGAAAACTACGAGCAGTACTTC
.	TRBD1	TRBV25-1	15	TRBJ1-2	CASSDTQGGNYGYTF	TGTGCCAGCAGTGATACACAGGGGGGGAACTATGGCTACACCTTC
.	TRBD2	TRBV20-1	16	TRBJ2-1	CSAIHPTSSSYNEQFF	TGCAGTGCTATACACCCGACTAGCTCGTCTTACAATGAGCAGTTCTTC
.	.	TRBV20-1	13	TRBJ1-1	CSARDGMNTEAFF	TGCAGTGCTAGAGATGGCATGAACACTGAAGCTTTCTTT
few	.	TRBV27	15	TRBJ1-6	CASSQVWGNNSPLHF	TGTGCCAGCAGCCAGGTCTGGGGAAATAATTCACCCCTCCACTTT
.	.	TRBV6-6	15	TRBJ1-5	CASSPGIGVNQPQHF	TGTGCCAGCAGCCCCGGGATCGGCGTAAATCAGCCCCAGCATTTT
.	.	TRBV6-1	12	TRBJ2-2	CAIAWRQGELFF	TGTGCCATCGCCTGGAGGCAGGGGGAGCTGTTTTTT
many	.	TRBV29-1	14	TRBJ2-2	CSAGQGGNTGELFF	TGCAGCGCTGGTCAGGGGGGGAACACCGGGGAGCTGTTTTTT
.	.	TRBV12-3/TRBV12-4	14	TRBJ1-6	CASRAGASNSPLHF	TGTGCCAGCCGGGCAGGGGCGAGTAATTCACCCCTCCACTTT
many	TRBD1	TRBV24-1	16	TRBJ1-5	CATSETTGGRGQPQHF	TGTGCCACCAGTGAGACGACAGGGGGAAGGGGTCAGCCCCAGCATTTT